A single T cell receptor beta chain is shown here with its context. Within a library made for alpha chains, this beta chain is off target, and its count is uninformative. This sample was taken from a study of spatial heterogeneity in lung cancer. Study-wide context: As counted in raw reads, each unique TCR and UMI combination appeared more than ten times on average.

TCRdb passed the 5' RACE reads through MiXCR, listing each CDR3 protein once. This sample carries some 6,100 distinct CDR3 sequences, roughly an eighth of them seen once, and the ten largest clones take approximately 16%. As to time point: sample taken at primary tumor resection. The cohort: around 79 early-stage, untreated non-small cell lung cancer patients. Without sorting, whole RNA was sequenced from tumor, nontumor lung or frozen PBMC. This CDR3 comprises 15 residues. Germline lookup yields CDR1 SGDLS and CDR2 YYNGEE. The V end lost 0 bases, the J end lost 5 bases, and 12 bases lay between the germline ends.

This material consisted of lung tissue, taken at surgery. This receptor was taken from a human donor with early-stage non-small cell lung cancer. The chain couples TRBV9 to TRBJ2-1, with a weak D call TRBD2 (6 bases). CDR3 nucleotide sequence: TGTGCCAGCAGCGTAGTGGGGGGAGCCGACAATGAGCAGTTCTTC. Protein product: CASSVVGGADNEQFF.